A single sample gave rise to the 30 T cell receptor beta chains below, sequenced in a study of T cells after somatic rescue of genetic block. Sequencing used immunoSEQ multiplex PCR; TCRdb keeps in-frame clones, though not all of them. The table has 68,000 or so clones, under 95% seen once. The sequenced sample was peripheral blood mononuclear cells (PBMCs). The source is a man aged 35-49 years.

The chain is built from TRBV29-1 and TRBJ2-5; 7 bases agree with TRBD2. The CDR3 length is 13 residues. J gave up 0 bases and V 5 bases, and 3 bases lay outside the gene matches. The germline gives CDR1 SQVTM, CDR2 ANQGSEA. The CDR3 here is CSVNGGNQETQYF. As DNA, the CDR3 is TGCAGCGTTAACGGGGGGAACCAAGAGACCCAGTACTTC.

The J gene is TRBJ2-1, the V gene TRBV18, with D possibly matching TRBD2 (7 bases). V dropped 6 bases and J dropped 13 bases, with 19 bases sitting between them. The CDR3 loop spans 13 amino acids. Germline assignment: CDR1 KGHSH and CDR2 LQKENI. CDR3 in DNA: TGTGCCAGCTCGGACCCAGGGCGGGGGCGCCAGTTCTTC. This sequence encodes CASSDPGRGRQFF.

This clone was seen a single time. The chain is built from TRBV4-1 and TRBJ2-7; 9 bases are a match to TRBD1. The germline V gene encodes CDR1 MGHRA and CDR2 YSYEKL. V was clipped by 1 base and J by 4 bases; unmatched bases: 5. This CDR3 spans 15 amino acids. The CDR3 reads CASSQGTGVGYEQYF. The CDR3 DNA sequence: TGCGCCAGCAGCCAAGGGACAGGGGTTGGTTACGAGCAGTACTTC.

The CDR3 sequence: CASSFRGSRDRGNNEQFF. DNA of the CDR3: TGTGCCAGCAGCTTTCGAGGCTCCCGGGACAGGGGTAACAATGAGCAGTTCTTC. The V gene is TRBV7-9, the J gene TRBJ2-1, with 10 positions matching TRBD1. The J segment lost 5 bases and the V segment lost 3 bases, leaving 13 bases of the junction unmatched. Germline CDR1 SEHNR, CDR2 FQNEAQ (reference sequence). The CDR3 is 18 residues long.

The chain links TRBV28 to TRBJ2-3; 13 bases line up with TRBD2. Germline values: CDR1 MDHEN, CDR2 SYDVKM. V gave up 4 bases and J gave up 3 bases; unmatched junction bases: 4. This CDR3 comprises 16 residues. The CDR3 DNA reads TGTGCCAGCAGTTCCCCGGGACTAGCGGGAACAGATACGCAGTATTTT. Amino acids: CASSSPGLAGTDTQYF.

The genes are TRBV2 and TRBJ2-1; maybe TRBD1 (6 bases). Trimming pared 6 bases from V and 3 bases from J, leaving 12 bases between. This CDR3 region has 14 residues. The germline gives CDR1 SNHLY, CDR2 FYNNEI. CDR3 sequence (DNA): TGTGCCAGCAGCGCTAGGGGGATCTACAATGAGCAGTTCTTC. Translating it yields CASSARGIYNEQFF.

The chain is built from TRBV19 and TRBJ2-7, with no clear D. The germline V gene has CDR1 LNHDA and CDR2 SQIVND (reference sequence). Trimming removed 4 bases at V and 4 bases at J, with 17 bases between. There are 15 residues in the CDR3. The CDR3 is CASSNGRFLGYEQYF. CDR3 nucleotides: TGTGCCAGTAGTAATGGGCGGTTCCTAGGGTACGAGCAGTACTTC.

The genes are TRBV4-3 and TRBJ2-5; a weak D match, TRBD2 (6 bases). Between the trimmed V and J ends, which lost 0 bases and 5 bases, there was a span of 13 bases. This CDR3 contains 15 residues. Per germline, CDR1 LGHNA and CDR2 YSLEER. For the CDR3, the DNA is TGCGCCAGCAGCCAAGAGGGGGTAGGGACTGAGACCCAGTACTTC. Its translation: CASSQEGVGTETQYF.

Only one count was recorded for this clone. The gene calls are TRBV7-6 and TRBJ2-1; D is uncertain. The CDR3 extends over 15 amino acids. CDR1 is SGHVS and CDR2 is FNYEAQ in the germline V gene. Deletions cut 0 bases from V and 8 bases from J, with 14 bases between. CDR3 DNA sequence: TGTGCCAGCAGCTTAGCCCGGTCCGGGTGGTATGAGCAGTTCTTC. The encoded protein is CASSLARSGWYEQFF.

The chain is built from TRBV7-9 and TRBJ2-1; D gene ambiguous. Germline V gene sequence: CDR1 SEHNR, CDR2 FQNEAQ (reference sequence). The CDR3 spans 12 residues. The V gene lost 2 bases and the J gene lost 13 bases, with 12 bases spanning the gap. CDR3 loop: CASSLLRALQFF. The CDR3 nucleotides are TGTGCCAGCAGCTTACTACGGGCGCTCCAGTTCTTC.

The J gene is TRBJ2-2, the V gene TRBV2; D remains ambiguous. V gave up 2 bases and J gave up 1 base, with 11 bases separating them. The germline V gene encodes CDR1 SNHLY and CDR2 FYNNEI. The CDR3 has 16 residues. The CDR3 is CASSERAGRNTGELFF. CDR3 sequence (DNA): TGTGCCAGCAGTGAAAGGGCCGGGCGGAACACCGGGGAGCTGTTTTTT.

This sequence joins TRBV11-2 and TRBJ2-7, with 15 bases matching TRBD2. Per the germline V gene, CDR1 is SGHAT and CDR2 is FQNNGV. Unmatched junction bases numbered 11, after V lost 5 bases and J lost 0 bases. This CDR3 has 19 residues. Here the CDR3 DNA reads TGTGCCAGCAGCCCAGGACTAGCGGGAGGGCCGGTTTCCTCCTACGAGCAGTACTTC. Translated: CASSPGLAGGPVSSYEQYF.

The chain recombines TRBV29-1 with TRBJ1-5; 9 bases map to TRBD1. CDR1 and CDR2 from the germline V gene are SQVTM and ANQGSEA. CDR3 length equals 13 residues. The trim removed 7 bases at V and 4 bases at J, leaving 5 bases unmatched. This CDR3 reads CSATGGWNQPQHF. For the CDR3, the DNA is TGCAGCGCGACAGGGGGATGGAATCAGCCCCAGCATTTT.

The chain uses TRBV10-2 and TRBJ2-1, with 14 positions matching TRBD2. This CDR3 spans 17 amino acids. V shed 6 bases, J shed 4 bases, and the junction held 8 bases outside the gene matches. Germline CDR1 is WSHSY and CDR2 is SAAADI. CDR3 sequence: CASRDRLAGGAYNEQFF. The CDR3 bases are TGCGCCAGCAGAGACCGACTAGCGGGAGGGGCGTACAATGAGCAGTTCTTC.

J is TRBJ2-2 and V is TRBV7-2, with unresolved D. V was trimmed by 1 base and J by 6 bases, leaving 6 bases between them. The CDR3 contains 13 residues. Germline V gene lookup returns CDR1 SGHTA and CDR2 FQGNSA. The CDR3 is CASSLVPAGELFF. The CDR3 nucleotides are TGTGCCAGCAGCTTAGTGCCGGCCGGGGAGCTGTTTTTT.

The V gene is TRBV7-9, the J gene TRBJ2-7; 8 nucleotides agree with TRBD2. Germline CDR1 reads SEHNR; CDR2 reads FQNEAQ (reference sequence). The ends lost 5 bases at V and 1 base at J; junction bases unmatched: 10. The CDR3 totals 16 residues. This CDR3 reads CASSDRYSGISYEQYF. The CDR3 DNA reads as TGTGCCAGCAGCGACCGATATAGCGGGATTTCCTACGAGCAGTACTTC.

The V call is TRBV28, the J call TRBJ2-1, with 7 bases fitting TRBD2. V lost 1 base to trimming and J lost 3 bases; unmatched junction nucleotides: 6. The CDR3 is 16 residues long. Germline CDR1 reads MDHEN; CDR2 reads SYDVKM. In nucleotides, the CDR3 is TGTGCCAGCAGTTTATCCCGGACTAGACACTACAATGAGCAGTTCTTC. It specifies CASSLSRTRHYNEQFF.

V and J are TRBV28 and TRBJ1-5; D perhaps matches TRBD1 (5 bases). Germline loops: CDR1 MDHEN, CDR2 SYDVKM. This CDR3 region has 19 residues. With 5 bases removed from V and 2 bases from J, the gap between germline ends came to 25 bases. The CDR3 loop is CASSHPGGRGFGGNQPQHF. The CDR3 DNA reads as TGTGCCAGCAGTCACCCCGGTGGTCGGGGGTTCGGTGGCAATCAGCCCCAGCATTTT.

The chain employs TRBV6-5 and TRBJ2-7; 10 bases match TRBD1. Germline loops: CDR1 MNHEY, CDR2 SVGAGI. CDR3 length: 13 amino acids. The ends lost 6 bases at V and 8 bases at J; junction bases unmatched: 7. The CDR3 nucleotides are TGTGCCAGCAGAGAGACAGGGGGCGCGCAGCAGTACTTC. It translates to CASRETGGAQQYF.

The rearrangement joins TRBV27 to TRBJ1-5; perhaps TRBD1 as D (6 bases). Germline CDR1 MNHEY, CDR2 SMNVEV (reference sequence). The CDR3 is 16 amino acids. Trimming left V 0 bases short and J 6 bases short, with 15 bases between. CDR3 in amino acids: CASSLSGQGRGQPQHF. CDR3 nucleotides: TGTGCCAGCAGTTTATCGGGGCAGGGGAGAGGTCAGCCCCAGCATTTT.

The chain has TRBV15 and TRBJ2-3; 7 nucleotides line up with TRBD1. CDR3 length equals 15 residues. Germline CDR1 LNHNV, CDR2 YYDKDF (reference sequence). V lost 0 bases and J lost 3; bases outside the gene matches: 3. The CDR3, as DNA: TGTGCCACCAGCAGAGAAAAGGGGGCGACAGATACGCAGTATTTT. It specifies CATSREKGATDTQYF.

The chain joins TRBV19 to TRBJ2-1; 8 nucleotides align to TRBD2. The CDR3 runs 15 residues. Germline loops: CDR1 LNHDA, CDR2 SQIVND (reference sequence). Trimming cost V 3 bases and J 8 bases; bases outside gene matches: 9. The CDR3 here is CASSIRGGVYDEQFF. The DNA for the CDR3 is TGTGCCAGTAGTATTCGGGGGGGCGTTTACGATGAGCAGTTCTTC. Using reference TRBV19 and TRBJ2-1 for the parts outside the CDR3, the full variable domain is DGGITQSPKYLFRKEGQNVTLSCEQNLNHDAMYWYRQDPGQGLRLIYYSQIVNDFQKGDIAEGYSVSREKKESFPLTVTSAQKNPTAFYLCASSIRGGVYDEQFFGPGTRLTVL.

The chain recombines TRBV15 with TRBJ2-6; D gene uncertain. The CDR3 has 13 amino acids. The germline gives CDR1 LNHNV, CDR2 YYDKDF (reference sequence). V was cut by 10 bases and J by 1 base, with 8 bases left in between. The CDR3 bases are TGTGCCATTGGCCAATCTGGGGCCAACGTCCTGACTTTC. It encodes CAIGQSGANVLTF.

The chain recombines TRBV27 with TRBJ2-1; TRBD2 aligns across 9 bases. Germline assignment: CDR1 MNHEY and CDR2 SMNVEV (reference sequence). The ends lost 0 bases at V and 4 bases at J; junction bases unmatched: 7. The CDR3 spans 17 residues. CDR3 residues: CASSLSGGRATYNEQFF. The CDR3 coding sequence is TGTGCCAGCAGTTTATCGGGCGGGAGGGCCACATACAATGAGCAGTTCTTC.

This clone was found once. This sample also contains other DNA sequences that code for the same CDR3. The CDR3 bases are TGTGCCAGCAGCTCCAACACAGATACGCAGTATTTT. Amino acids: CASSSNTDTQYF. The V gene is TRBV11-2, the J gene TRBJ2-3, with unresolved D. The CDR3 runs to 12 residues. V lost 4 bases, J lost 2 bases, and 4 bases lay in between. Germline assignment: CDR1 SGHAT and CDR2 FQNNGV.

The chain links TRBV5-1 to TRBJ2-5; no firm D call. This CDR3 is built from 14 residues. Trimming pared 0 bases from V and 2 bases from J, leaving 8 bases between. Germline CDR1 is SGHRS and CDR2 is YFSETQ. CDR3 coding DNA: TGCGCCAGCAGCTTGGCGGCAGCTCAAGAGACCCAGTACTTC. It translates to CASSLAAAQETQYF.

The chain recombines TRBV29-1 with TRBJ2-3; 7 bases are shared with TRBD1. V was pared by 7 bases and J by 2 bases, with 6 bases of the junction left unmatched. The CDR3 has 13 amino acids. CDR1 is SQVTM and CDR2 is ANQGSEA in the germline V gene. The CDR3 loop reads CSARDRDTDTQYF. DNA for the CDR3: TGCAGCGCCAGGGACAGAGACACAGATACGCAGTATTTT.

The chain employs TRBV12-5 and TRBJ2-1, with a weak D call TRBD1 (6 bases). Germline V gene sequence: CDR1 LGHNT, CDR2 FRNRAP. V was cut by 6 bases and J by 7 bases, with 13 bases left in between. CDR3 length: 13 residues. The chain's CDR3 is CASGPSQGNEQFF. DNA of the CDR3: TGTGCTAGTGGGCCAAGCCAGGGGAATGAGCAGTTCTTC.

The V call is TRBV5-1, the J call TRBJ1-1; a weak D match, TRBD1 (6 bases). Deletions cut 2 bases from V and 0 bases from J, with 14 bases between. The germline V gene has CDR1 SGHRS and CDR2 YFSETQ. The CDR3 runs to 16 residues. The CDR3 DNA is TGCGCCAGCAGCTTAAATACCGGGACACTGAACACTGAAGCTTTCTTT. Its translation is CASSLNTGTLNTEAFF.

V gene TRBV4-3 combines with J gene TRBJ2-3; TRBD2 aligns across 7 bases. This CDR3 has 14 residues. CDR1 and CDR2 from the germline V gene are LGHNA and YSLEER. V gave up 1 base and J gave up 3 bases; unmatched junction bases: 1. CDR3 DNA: TGCGCCAGCAGCCAAGGCGGGAGAACAGATACGCAGTATTTT. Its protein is CASSQGGRTDTQYF.